This TCR beta chain was sequenced for a study of control samples from healthy donors and cancer patients. This clone turned up a few times. This CDR3 contains 14 residues. Germline CDR1 and CDR2: SEHNR and FQNEAQ (reference sequence). V lost 6 bases and J lost 5, with 14 bases in between. Only in-frame clones appear in the TCRdb table, and some are missing; sequencing was by immunoSEQ multiplex PCR. The sample holds about 160,000 clones; around nine tenths are singletons and the top ten take around 13%. The source material was blood. The chain combines TRBV7-9 with TRBJ1-5; D not resolved. The receptor was isolated from a man aged 30 to 45 in good health. CDR3 loop: CASSNGVDYQPQHF. In nucleotides, the CDR3 is TGTGCCAGCAGTAACGGGGTTGACTATCAGCCCCAGCATTTT.